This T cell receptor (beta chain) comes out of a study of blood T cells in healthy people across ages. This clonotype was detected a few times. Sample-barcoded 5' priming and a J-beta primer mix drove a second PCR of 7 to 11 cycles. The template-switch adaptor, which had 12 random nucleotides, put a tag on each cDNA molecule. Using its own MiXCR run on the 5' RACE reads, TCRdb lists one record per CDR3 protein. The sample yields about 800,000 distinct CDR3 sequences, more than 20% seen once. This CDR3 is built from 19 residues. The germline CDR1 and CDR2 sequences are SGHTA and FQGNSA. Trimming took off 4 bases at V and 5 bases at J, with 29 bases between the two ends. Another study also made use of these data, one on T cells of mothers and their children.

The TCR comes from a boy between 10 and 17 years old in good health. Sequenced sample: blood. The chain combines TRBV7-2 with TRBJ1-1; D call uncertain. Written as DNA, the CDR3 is TGTGCCAGCAGCTACCAAAAAATAGACGGAGTCCTGGTCGGTACTGAAGCTTTCTTT. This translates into CASSYQKIDGVLVGTEAFF. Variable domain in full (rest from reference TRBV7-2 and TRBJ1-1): GAGVSQSPSNKVTEKGKDVELRCDPISGHTALYWYRQSLGQGLEFLIYFQGNSAPDKSGLPSDRFSAERTGGSVSTLTIQRTQQEDSAVYLCASSYQKIDGVLVGTEAFFGQGTRLTVV.